One and the same sample provided the 32 T cell receptor beta chains below, sequenced in a study of cytomegalovirus exposure and HLA in healthy donors. PCR involved 60 Vbeta and 13 Jbeta primers. Produced via immunoSEQ multiplex PCR; TCRdb's table is partial and in-frame only. This sample yields 50,000 to 55,000 clones, of which 50% to 70% are seen a single time; about 12% belongs to the top ten. Sequenced input: PBMCs. The receptors originated from a human donor in good health.

This clone has a single count. The chain combines TRBV6-5 with TRBJ2-5; 8 nucleotides line up with TRBD2. The J call may not be correct, given that the DNA end is closer to TRBJ2-7. From germline, CDR1 is MNHEY and CDR2 SVGAGI. The CDR3 loop spans 15 amino acids. CDR3 in amino acids: CASSSAGGGSYEQYF. For the CDR3, the DNA is TGTGCCAGCAGTTCCGCCGGGGGGGGGTCCTACGAGCAGTACTTC.

CDR3 nucleotide sequence: TGCAGCGTTGAAGATCGGTTCATGAACACTGAAGCTTTCTTT. As protein: CSVEDRFMNTEAFF. The chain links TRBV29-1 to TRBJ1-1, with unresolved D. Germline assignment: CDR1 SQVTM and CDR2 ANQGSEA. The germline V and J ends were trimmed by 0 bases and 0 bases, with 8 bases remaining between them. This CDR3 is built from 14 residues. Drawing the rest from reference TRBV29-1 and TRBJ1-1, the complete variable domain is SAVISQKPSRDICQRGTSLTIQCQVDSQVTMMFWYRQQPGQSLTLIATANQGSEATYESGFVIDKFPISRPNLTFSTLTVSNMSPEDSSIYLCSVEDRFMNTEAFFGQGTRLTVV.

This chain links TRBV5-4 with TRBJ2-3; 10 nucleotides line up with TRBD1. Germline CDR1 SGHNT, CDR2 YYREEE (reference sequence). V lost 4 bases, J lost 1 base, and 6 bases stayed unmatched. CDR3 length: 16 amino acids. The CDR3, as DNA: TGTGCCAGCAGCCCGACAGGGGGCACAGGCACAGATACGCAGTATTTT. It translates to CASSPTGGTGTDTQYF.

The CDR3 DNA follows: TGTGCCAGCAGCTTAGTACTAGCGGGGGGCTCCGGGGAGCTGTTTTTT. This encodes CASSLVLAGGSGELFF. The gene calls are TRBV7-3 and TRBJ2-2; 12 bases are a match to TRBD2. The germline gives CDR1 SGHTA, CDR2 FQGTGA. This CDR3 contains 16 residues. With V trimmed by 2 bases and J by 6 bases, 4 bases remained unmatched. The full variable domain, its missing parts supplied by reference TRBV7-3 and TRBJ2-2, is GAGVSQTPSNKVTEKGKYVELRCDPISGHTALYWYRQSLGQGPEFLIYFQGTGAADDSGLPNDRFFAVRPEGSVSTLKIQRTERGDSAVYLCASSLVLAGGSGELFFGEGSRLTVL.

The chain employs TRBV18 and TRBJ2-5; 9 nucleotides match TRBD2. With 6 bases clipped from V and 5 bases from J, the junction kept 7 bases outside the gene matches. Per the germline V gene, CDR1 is KGHSH and CDR2 is LQKENI. The length of the CDR3 is 14 residues. CDR3 nucleotides: TGTGCCAGCTCGGAACTAGCGGGCGTGGAGACCCAGTACTTC. It translates to CASSELAGVETQYF.

The genes are TRBV19 and TRBJ1-1, with a weak D call TRBD1 (5 bases). CDR1 is LNHDA and CDR2 is SQIVND in the germline V gene (reference sequence). The CDR3 totals 18 residues. V lost 2 bases and J 2 bases, leaving 21 bases between the germline ends. CDR3 loop: CASSIRFGAGPANTEAFF. The CDR3 DNA reads TGTGCCAGTAGTATACGTTTTGGGGCAGGCCCCGCTAACACTGAAGCTTTCTTT.

The V call is TRBV30, the J call TRBJ2-7; 7 bases align to TRBD2. Trimming took 3 bases from V and 7 from J; bases not matched to a gene: 12. The CDR3 contains 14 residues. Germline CDR1 is GTSNPN and CDR2 is SVGIG (reference sequence). CDR3 region: CAWRGGSSTGEQYF. CDR3 bases: TGTGCCTGGAGGGGAGGGTCATCCACTGGGGAGCAGTACTTC.

The count of this clone is one. The chain links TRBV7-6 to TRBJ1-6, with 7 nucleotides matching TRBD1. The germline V gene encodes CDR1 SGHVS and CDR2 FNYEAQ. The CDR3 totals 16 residues. Germline trimming cut 4 bases from V and 7 bases from J; bases unmatched to any gene: 10. CDR3 bases: TGTGCCAGCAGCTCCAACAAGGACAGGAGGAATTCACCCCTCCACTTT. This translates into CASSSNKDRRNSPLHF.

The V and J genes are TRBV19 and TRBJ2-7; 8 bases align to TRBD1. J gave up 2 bases and V 4 bases, and 4 bases lay outside the gene matches. This CDR3 is built from 14 residues. The germline V gene has CDR1 LNHDA and CDR2 SQIVND (reference sequence). The CDR3 nucleotides read TGTGCCAGTAGTAAGACAGGGGAGGCCTACGAGCAGTACTTC. Translation gives CASSKTGEAYEQYF.

J is TRBJ2-3 and V is TRBV9; 12 positions match TRBD2. Germline V lookup: CDR1 SGDLS, CDR2 YYNGEE. The length of the CDR3 is 18 residues. With 0 bases clipped from V and 6 bases from J, the junction kept 11 bases outside the gene matches. The CDR3 sequence is CASSVEATSGGPPDTQYF. The CDR3 nucleotides read TGTGCCAGCAGCGTAGAAGCGACTAGCGGGGGACCCCCCGATACGCAGTATTTT.

The gene calls are TRBV7-8 and TRBJ2-1, with D possibly TRBD1 on 5 matching bases. CDR3 size: 15 residues. V was pared by 7 bases and J by 6 bases, with 19 bases between. Germline CDR1 reads SGHVS; CDR2 reads FQNEAQ. The CDR3 nucleotides read TGTGCCAGCATCCTTTCCCGCAGGGTGCGCAATGAGCAGTTCTTC. This codes for CASILSRRVRNEQFF.

The chain is built from TRBV7-8 and TRBJ2-5; 8 positions match TRBD1. The CDR3 is made up of 17 amino acids. The germline V gene encodes CDR1 SGHVS and CDR2 FQNEAQ. V lost 3 bases, J lost 2 bases, and 11 bases stayed unmatched. CDR3 in amino acids: CASSLFPGQAVQETQYF. CDR3 nucleotide sequence: TGTGCCAGCAGCTTGTTTCCGGGACAGGCCGTTCAAGAGACCCAGTACTTC. The full variable domain, rest sourced from reference TRBV7-8 and TRBJ2-5, is GAGVSQSPRYKVAKRGQDVALRCDPISGHVSLFWYQQALGQGPEFLTYFQNEAQLDKSGLPSDRFFAERPEGSVSTLKIQRTQQEDSAVYLCASSLFPGQAVQETQYFGPGTRLLVL.

The V and J genes are TRBV29-1 and TRBJ1-1, with D hard to call. The CDR3 spans 12 residues. Germline V gene data show CDR1 as SQVTM and CDR2 as ANQGSEA. V lost 8 bases and J lost 0, with 10 bases in between. The CDR3 spells CSTRGLNTEAFF. For the CDR3, the DNA is TGCAGCACACGTGGCTTGAACACTGAAGCTTTCTTT.

This clone has just a few counts. The V call is TRBV29-1, the J call TRBJ2-1, with 16 bases lining up with TRBD2. Germline trimming cut 3 bases from V and 16 bases from J; bases unmatched to any gene: 9. There are 14 residues in the CDR3. Germline V gene sequence: CDR1 SQVTM, CDR2 ANQGSEA. The CDR3 DNA is TGCAGCGTTGACCCCGGGACTAGCGGGGGGGGCTTTTTCTTC. Residues: CSVDPGTSGGGFFF.

The chain uses TRBV27 and TRBJ2-7, with D possibly TRBD1 on 6 matching bases. V lost 4 bases to trimming and J lost 1 base, with 14 bases between them. CDR3 size: 15 residues. Germline CDR1 MNHEY, CDR2 SMNVEV (reference sequence). CDR3 DNA sequence: TGTGCCAGCAGTTCCCAGGGGCAAGGGTCCTACGAGCAGTACTTC. Translating it yields CASSSQGQGSYEQYF.

V gene TRBV4-1 combines with J gene TRBJ2-7; no clear D gene. CDR3 size: 14 residues. Trimming took 1 base from V and 2 from J, leaving 9 bases between them. The germline CDR1 and CDR2 sequences are MGHRA and YSYEKL. DNA for the CDR3: TGCGCCAGCAGCCAAGGTCCGGCGGCCTACGAGCAGTACTTC. Translation gives CASSQGPAAYEQYF.

This clone was found a few times. This chain links TRBV7-3 with TRBJ2-3, with 8 bases aligning to TRBD2. The CDR3 sequence is 14 residues long. Looked up from germline, CDR1 is SGHTA and CDR2 is FQGTGA. The J segment lost 5 bases and the V segment lost 2 bases, leaving 3 bases of the junction unmatched. The CDR3 spells CASSLAGGRDTQYF. The CDR3 region has the DNA TGTGCCAGCAGCTTAGCGGGGGGCCGAGATACGCAGTATTTT.

The gene calls are TRBV6-5 and TRBJ2-5; D possibly corresponds to TRBD2 (6 bases). The closer fit of TRBJ2-7 to the DNA end suggests the J call may be wrong. Germline CDR1 MNHEY, CDR2 SVGAGI. The CDR3 consists of 14 residues. The CDR3 region is CASSPGLSSYEQYF. For the CDR3, the DNA is TGTGCCAGCAGTCCGGGACTGAGCTCCTACGAGCAGTACTTC.

The V and J genes are TRBV27 and TRBJ2-5; 8 positions agree with TRBD2. The CDR3 totals 18 residues. CDR1 MNHEY and CDR2 SMNVEV come from the germline V gene (reference sequence). The J segment lost 7 bases and the V segment lost 4 bases, leaving 20 bases of the junction unmatched. CDR3 coding DNA: TGTGCCAGCAGTTATTCCTTCTCGACTAGCGAGGGTGTGTGGACCCAGTACTTC. It translates to CASSYSFSTSEGVWTQYF.

The chain combines TRBV15 with TRBJ1-4; TRBD1 agrees at 7 bases. Germline loops: CDR1 LNHNV, CDR2 YYDKDF (reference sequence). The trim removed 6 bases at V and 7 bases at J, leaving 8 bases unmatched. The CDR3 is 14 amino acids. The CDR3 loop reads CATSVRGAVEKLFF. The CDR3 region has the DNA TGTGCCACCAGTGTCAGGGGGGCGGTTGAAAAACTGTTTTTT.

The chain uses TRBV4-2 and TRBJ2-1; D is uncertain. CDR1 is LGHNA and CDR2 is YNFKEQ in the germline V gene. Trimming removed 0 bases from V and 1 base from J, with 4 bases in between. The CDR3 sequence is 14 residues long. In DNA, the CDR3 is TGTGCCAGCAGCCAAGACCAATCCTACAATGAGCAGTTCTTC. Residues: CASSQDQSYNEQFF.

This clone came up a few times. The chain recombines TRBV15 with TRBJ2-6; D is possibly TRBD2 (7 bases). V was pared by 5 bases and J by 2 bases, with 10 bases between. CDR1 and CDR2 (germline): LNHNV, YYDKDF (reference sequence). The length of the CDR3 is 15 residues. As DNA, the CDR3 is TGTGCCACCAGCCGAGGGGGGGCTGGGGCCAACGTCCTGACTTTC. As protein: CATSRGGAGANVLTF.

The chain recombines TRBV5-1 with TRBJ2-1; 14 bases fit TRBD2. CDR3 length equals 16 residues. The germline V gene encodes CDR1 SGHRS and CDR2 YFSETQ. V dropped 3 bases and J dropped 5; count of bases not matched to a gene: 4. CDR3: CASSWSGLAGDNEQFF. For the CDR3, the DNA is TGCGCCAGCAGCTGGTCGGGACTAGCGGGGGACAATGAGCAGTTCTTC.

Concerning this clone: At one end the junction does not follow the germline gene, possibly because of a read error. This chain links TRBV30 with TRBJ1-2, with unresolved D. The CDR3 runs 13 residues. Germline values: CDR1 GTSNPN, CDR2 SVGIG (reference sequence). CDR3 nucleotides: TGTGCCTGGCAGAGGGCCAGAGACTATGGCTACCCCTTC. Protein sequence: CAWQRARDYGYPF.

This clone showed up just a few times. The genes are TRBV5-1 and TRBJ2-3, with D possibly being TRBD2 (6 bases). The germline gives CDR1 SGHRS, CDR2 YFSETQ. This CDR3 has 14 residues. Trimming cost V 5 bases and J 5 bases, with 15 bases left between them. The chain's CDR3 is CASSGGVNQDTQYF. CDR3 DNA sequence: TGCGCCAGCAGTGGAGGGGTGAATCAAGATACGCAGTATTTT. The full variable domain, completed using reference TRBV5-1 and TRBJ2-3, is KAGVTQTPRYLIKTRGQQVTLSCSPISGHRSVSWYQQTPGQGLQFLFEYFSETQRNKGNFPGRFSGRQFSNSRSEMNVSTLELGDSALYLCASSGGVNQDTQYFGPGTRLTVL.

For this clone: The junction departs from germline at one end; a sequencing error may be responsible. The rearrangement uses TRBV6-5 and TRBJ1-4; D remains ambiguous. Germline loops: CDR1 MNHEY, CDR2 SVGAGI. The CDR3 has 15 residues. The CDR3 region is CASSYSENPNEKLFF. CDR3 DNA sequence: TGTGCCAGCAGCTACTCCGAGAACCCTAATGAAAAACTGTTTTTT.

The chain employs TRBV30 and TRBJ2-7; perhaps TRBD1 as D (6 bases). The germline V gene has CDR1 GTSNPN and CDR2 SVGIG (reference sequence). The CDR3 consists of 16 residues. Deletions cut 0 bases from V and 12 bases from J, with 27 bases between. The CDR3 here is CAWSVLGGRSAGARYF. Here the CDR3 DNA reads TGTGCCTGGAGTGTACTTGGGGGCAGGTCAGCCGGGGCGCGGTACTTC. The whole variable domain, filled in from reference TRBV30 and TRBJ2-7, reads SQTIHQWPATLVQPVGSPLSLECTVEGTSNPNLYWYRQAAGRGLQLLFYSVGIGQISSEVPQNLSASRPQDRQFILSSKKLLLSDSGFYLCAWSVLGGRSAGARYFGPGTRLTVT.

The J gene is TRBJ1-6, the V gene TRBV9, with 7 bases lining up with TRBD1. The CDR3 has 16 amino acids. The germline V gene has CDR1 SGDLS and CDR2 YYNGEE. J was trimmed by 1 base and V by 4 bases; bases with no gene match: 5. CDR3 region: CASSNRQGSYNSPLHF. CDR3 in DNA: TGTGCCAGCAGCAATCGACAGGGTTCCTATAATTCACCCCTCCACTTT. Variable domain in full (rest from reference TRBV9 and TRBJ1-6): DSGVTQTPKHLITATGQRVTLRCSPRSGDLSVYWYQQSLDQGLQFLIQYYNGEERAKGNILERFSAQQFPDLHSELNLSSLELGDSALYFCASSNRQGSYNSPLHFGNGTRLTVT.

A note on this clone: One end of the junction does not line up with germline, which may come from a read error. The chain carries TRBV7-7 and TRBJ2-3; 8 bases are a match to TRBD2. Germline V gene lookup returns CDR1 SSHAT and CDR2 FNYEAQ (reference sequence). This CDR3 is built from 15 residues. CDR3: CASSLGSRGVDTQYF. The CDR3 region has the DNA TGTGCTAGCAGCTTAGGGTCGCGGGGGGTCGATACGCAGTATTTT.

This clone was picked up a small number of times. V usage is TRBV5-4 and J usage is TRBJ1-1, with 12 nucleotides matching TRBD1. CDR1 and CDR2 (germline): SGHNT, YYREEE (reference sequence). The trim removed 4 bases at V and 7 bases at J, leaving 11 bases unmatched. CDR3 length: 16 residues. This CDR3 is CASSPPRDRGPDEAFF. The CDR3 DNA follows: TGTGCCAGCAGCCCCCCCCGGGACAGGGGGCCTGATGAAGCTTTCTTT.

CDR3 DNA: TGCGCCAGCAGCTTGGCGGGGGACTACACCGGGGAGCTGTTTTTT. Translation gives CASSLAGDYTGELFF. The rearrangement joins TRBV5-1 to TRBJ2-2; a possible D gene is TRBD2 (6 bases). This CDR3 is 15 amino acids long. V was clipped by 0 bases and J by 3 bases, with 9 bases between them. Germline values: CDR1 SGHRS, CDR2 YFSETQ.

The chain couples TRBV6-6 to TRBJ2-1; 7 bases align to TRBD2. This CDR3 has 14 residues. V dropped 6 bases and J dropped 10; count of bases not matched to a gene: 12. Germline CDR1 MNHNY, CDR2 SVGAGI (reference sequence). The DNA for the CDR3 is TGTGCCAGCAGACCGAACTGGAGCGGGGAGGAGCAGTTCTTC. Encoded protein: CASRPNWSGEEQFF.